The clone carrying this T cell receptor (beta chain) was seen more than once but under ten times. Its antigen is not known. Looked up from germline, CDR1 is SQVTM and CDR2 is ANQGSEA. Trimming removed 5 bases at V and 6 bases at J, with 12 bases between. The CDR3 loop spans 12 amino acids. Patients sequenced had flow cytometry evidence of CD8+CD57+ cell expansion. This record belongs to a study of CD8+CD57+ T cells in acquired aplastic anemia. Turning to the study itself: Recorded DNA amounts for sorted CD4+ and CD8+ cells had an average of about 3.5 ug. Whole-study findings and limits: Between the patient and control groups, CD8+ Simpson's diversity did not differ significantly. Fewer than 35 sequences, all CD8+ CDR3, were shared between patients and controls.

The TCR beta profiling, which covered VDJ combination and CDR3 sequence, was carried out using genomic DNA as the template. One entry per CDR3 protein, called by TCRdb with MiXCR from the reads. The data contain around 430,000 distinct CDR3 sequences, less than 35% of them seen just once; the ten biggest clones take up under 0.95%. The rearrangement joins TRBV29-1 to TRBJ2-3; D is possibly TRBD1 or TRBD2 (5 bases each). This clonotype was sampled from a human donor with aplastic anemia. The material sequenced was sorted CD4+, CD8+, or CD8+CD57+ T cells (not recorded which) from PBMCs. CDR3 in amino acids: CSVRQGDDTQYF. The DNA for the CDR3 is TGCAGCGTTCGTCAGGGAGATGATACGCAGTATTTT.